Presented here are 25 T cell receptor beta chains from one specimen sequenced in a study of T cells in Graves' hyperthyroidism and ophthalmopathy. RNA transcripts served as the template for amplifying TCR beta CDR3 regions. HTBI primers were the set used in a first-round RT-PCR of the TCR CDR3. TCRdb independently ran MiXCR on the multiplex PCR reads; one entry per CDR3 protein. Found here are under 400,000 distinct CDR3 sequences, roughly 18% of them singletons; the top ten hold less than 20%. Sequencing input: blood. Source of these receptors: a woman aged 40-49 years with Graves' ophthalmopathy.

This clonotype occurred many times. The genes are TRBV27 and TRBJ2-7, with 8 bases aligning to TRBD2. The V segment lost 6 bases and the J segment 11 bases; nucleotides outside the gene matches: 12. Germline V gene data show CDR1 as MNHEY and CDR2 as SMNVEV (reference sequence). CDR3 size: 13 residues. CDR3 residues: CASRMTPWREEYF. The DNA for the CDR3 is TGTGCCAGCAGAATGACTCCCTGGCGGGAGGAGTACTTC.

This clonotype was seen ten or more times. This chain connects TRBV27 to TRBJ2-7; 7 bases map to TRBD1. Germline assignment: CDR1 MNHEY and CDR2 SMNVEV (reference sequence). V dropped 5 bases and J dropped 0; count of bases not matched to a gene: 7. This CDR3 spans 15 amino acids. For the CDR3, the DNA is TGTGCCAGCAGTGGACAGGTTCGAAGCTCCTACGAGCAGTACTTC. It encodes CASSGQVRSSYEQYF.

This clonotype was recorded a few times. The chain links TRBV29-1 to TRBJ1-1; D remains ambiguous. Trimming shortened V by 6 bases and J by 4 bases, and 12 bases separated the two germline ends. This CDR3 comprises 12 residues. CDR1 SQVTM and CDR2 ANQGSEA come from the germline V gene. This chain's CDR3 is CSVRESGTEAFF. The CDR3 DNA reads as TGCAGCGTCCGGGAGTCGGGCACTGAAGCTTTCTTT. The variable domain in full, with the rest retrieved from reference TRBV29-1 and TRBJ1-1, is SAVISQKPSRDICQRGTSLTIQCQVDSQVTMMFWYRQQPGQSLTLIATANQGSEATYESGFVIDKFPISRPNLTFSTLTVSNMSPEDSSIYLCSVRESGTEAFFGQGTRLTVV.

This clonotype was picked up many times. The CDR3 loop is CSARGQAGGGTEAFF. The CDR3 DNA is TGCAGTGCTAGAGGGCAGGCGGGGGGGGGCACTGAAGCTTTCTTT. The genes are TRBV20-1 and TRBJ1-1, with D possibly matching TRBD1 (5 bases). With 1 base removed from V and 4 bases from J, the gap between germline ends came to 16 bases. CDR3 size: 15 residues. In germline, CDR1 is DFQATT, CDR2 SNEGSKA (reference sequence).

The chain recombines TRBV2 with TRBJ2-7; D is possibly TRBD1 (6 bases). Between the trimmed V and J ends, which lost 6 bases and 3 bases, there was a span of 15 bases. From germline, CDR1 is SNHLY and CDR2 FYNNEI. The CDR3 contains 14 residues. The CDR3, as DNA: TGTGCCAGCAGATTTAAAACAGGGATCTACGAGCAGTACTTC. Its protein is CASRFKTGIYEQYF.

This clonotype was counted many times. This chain connects TRBV4-3 to TRBJ2-2; no clear D gene. Deletions cut 5 bases from V and 2 bases from J, with 12 bases between. The CDR3 loop spans 15 amino acids. Germline CDR1 and CDR2: LGHNA and YSLEER. The CDR3 DNA reads TGCGCCAGCAGCTTTGGGGTGGGAAACACCGGGGAGCTGTTTTTT. This encodes CASSFGVGNTGELFF.

This clonotype was seen ten or more times. The chain has TRBV6-5 and TRBJ1-6; D is perhaps TRBD1 (6 bases). Trimming stripped 2 bases from V and 6 bases from J, with 11 bases between. The CDR3 loop spans 15 amino acids. Germline V lookup: CDR1 MNHEY, CDR2 SVGAGI. CDR3 DNA sequence: TGTGCCAGCAGTTACCAGAGACAGGTTAATTCACCCCTCCACTTT. It is translated as CASSYQRQVNSPLHF.

The sample holds many counts of this clonotype. The chain joins TRBV6-2 or TRBV6-3 to TRBJ2-2, with D perhaps matching TRBD2 (5 bases). Trimming shortened V by 2 bases and J by 4 bases, and 5 bases separated the two germline ends. The CDR3 is 13 residues long. Germline CDR1 is MNHEY and CDR2 is SVGEGT. CDR3 residues: CASSYAGTGELFF. DNA of the CDR3: TGTGCCAGCAGTTACGCGGGCACCGGGGAGCTGTTTTTT.

This clonotype was counted ten times or more. The chain links TRBV6-1 to TRBJ2-7, with D perhaps TRBD1 (6 bases). The V gene lost 5 bases and the J gene lost 2 bases, with 13 bases spanning the gap. Germline lookup yields CDR1 MNHNS and CDR2 SASEGT. There are 14 residues in the CDR3. For the CDR3, the DNA is TGTGCCAGCAGTATTCAGACAGGTACCTACGAGCAGTACTTC. Protein product: CASSIQTGTYEQYF.

This clonotype showed up just once. The chain joins TRBV6-1 to TRBJ1-1, with no clear D. The CDR3 contains 12 residues. Trimming took 3 bases from V and 7 from J, leaving 9 bases between them. Germline values: CDR1 MNHNS, CDR2 SASEGT. For the CDR3, the DNA is TGTGCCAGCAGTGATCGGCGAGGTGAAGCTTTCTTT. Its protein product is CASSDRRGEAFF.

This clonotype was counted ten times or more. The V gene is TRBV28, the J gene TRBJ1-5, with 7 positions matching TRBD1. Trimming at V came to 6 bases and at J to 0 bases, leaving 14 bases not matched to a gene. There are 18 residues in the CDR3. From germline, CDR1 is MDHEN and CDR2 SYDVKM. DNA for the CDR3: TGTGCCAGCAGCGTACACGACAGGGTTTCTTCTAGCAATCAGCCCCAGCATTTT. Its protein is CASSVHDRVSSSNQPQHF.

This clonotype was seen at least ten times. V is TRBV28 and J is TRBJ2-5; 8 bases are a match to TRBD1. CDR3 size: 14 residues. V lost 6 bases and J lost 8; bases outside the gene matches: 11. The germline V gene has CDR1 MDHEN and CDR2 SYDVKM. CDR3 loop: CASRSTGTGRTQYF. In DNA form, the CDR3 reads TGTGCCAGCAGGTCAACCGGGACAGGACGCACCCAGTACTTC.

The rearrangement links TRBV7-2 to TRBJ2-5, with D uncertain. The CDR3 is 13 amino acids. Deletions cut 2 bases from V and 5 bases from J, with 9 bases between. Germline V CDR1 and CDR2: SGHTA, FQGNSA. DNA of the CDR3: TGTGCCAGCAGCTTAACGGCGAGGGAGACCCAGTACTTC. As protein: CASSLTARETQYF.

This rearrangement joins TRBV11-3 to TRBJ2-5; TRBD2 might be the D (6 bases). Germline V CDR1 and CDR2: SGHNT, YENEEA. The CDR3 is 16 amino acids. Trimming cost V 5 bases and J 5 bases, with 21 bases left between them. This chain's CDR3 is CASSPAPGSGGETQYF. For the CDR3, the DNA is TGTGCCAGCAGCCCCGCTCCAGGGTCTGGGGGGGAGACCCAGTACTTC.

As concerns this clonotype: A read error may be the cause here, since a much bigger clone is one base away. The chain recombines TRBV11-3 with TRBJ2-5, with 7 bases matching TRBD1. The CDR3 covers 15 residues. The germline V gene has CDR1 SGHNT and CDR2 YENEEA. CDR3 sequence (DNA): TGTGCCAGCAGCTTAGGGGTCGACAGGGTCGAGACCCTGTACTTC. It is translated as CASSLGVDRVETLYF.

This clonotype was found many times. V usage is TRBV10-3 and J usage is TRBJ2-6; 8 positions match TRBD1. V shed 6 bases, J shed 0 bases, and the junction held 1 base outside the gene matches. Germline V gene sequence: CDR1 ENHRY, CDR2 SYGVKD. The CDR3 is 15 residues long. Here the CDR3 DNA reads TGTGCCATCAGGGACAGGGTCTCTGGGGCCAACGTCCTGACTTTC. Translation gives CAIRDRVSGANVLTF.

This clonotype was observed many times. The rearrangement joins TRBV5-1 to TRBJ2-7; 7 bases are shared with TRBD2. V trimming: 0 bases; J trimming: 3 bases; junction bases outside the gene matches: 6. The CDR3 spans 15 residues. Germline V gene data show CDR1 as SGHRS and CDR2 as YFSETQ. The CDR3 here is CASSLGGGSHYEQYF. Here the CDR3 DNA reads TGCGCCAGCAGCTTGGGGGGGGGTTCCCACTACGAGCAGTACTTC.

The sample holds many counts of this clonotype. CDR3 in DNA: TGCAGCGCCCAACCGACAGGGACCGGGGAGCTGTTTTTT. Residues: CSAQPTGTGELFF. The V call is TRBV29-1, the J call TRBJ2-2; TRBD1 matches 7 bases. Per germline, CDR1 SQVTM and CDR2 ANQGSEA. The V segment lost 7 bases and the J segment 5 bases; nucleotides outside the gene matches: 7. The length of the CDR3 is 13 residues.

The chain joins TRBV30 to TRBJ2-2; 9 nucleotides match TRBD2. In germline, CDR1 is GTSNPN, CDR2 SVGIG (reference sequence). The CDR3 has 14 amino acids. Unmatched junction bases numbered 6, after V lost 5 bases and J lost 5 bases. As DNA, the CDR3 is TGTGCCTGGGCTTTTCTAGCGGGAACCGGGGAGCTGTTTTTT. Encoded protein: CAWAFLAGTGELFF.

This clonotype was counted at least ten times. The V gene is TRBV19, the J gene TRBJ1-5; the match to TRBD1 covers 8 bases. The length of the CDR3 is 14 residues. J was trimmed by 2 bases and V by 5 bases; bases with no gene match: 2. CDR1 is LNHDA, CDR2 SQIVND, per germline (reference sequence). The CDR3 sequence: CASSGQGGNQPQHF. The CDR3 bases are TGTGCCAGTAGTGGACAGGGCGGCAATCAGCCCCAGCATTTT.

In this sample, this clonotype turned up many times. DNA of the CDR3: TGTGCCAGCAGCGGGGGCCGATTGGGAAACACCATATATTTT. This codes for CASSGGRLGNTIYF. The gene calls are TRBV6-6 and TRBJ1-3; a weak D match, TRBD1 (6 bases). The CDR3 contains 14 residues. The germline V gene has CDR1 MNHNY and CDR2 SVGAGI (reference sequence). Trimming cost V 6 bases and J 4 bases, with 13 bases left between them.

This clonotype was seen at least ten times. The chain carries TRBV6-5 and TRBJ2-2, with 7 bases identical to TRBD1. There are 14 residues in the CDR3. Germline lookup yields CDR1 MNHEY and CDR2 SVGAGI. The V segment lost 4 bases and the J segment 4 bases; nucleotides outside the gene matches: 3. CDR3 DNA: TGTGCCAGCAGTTCCTCAGGGGGCACCGGGGAGCTGTTTTTT. Its translation: CASSSSGGTGELFF.

This clonotype was observed at least ten times. The chain joins TRBV5-6 to TRBJ2-5, with D unresolved. The CDR3 runs 11 residues. Germline CDR1 reads SGHDT; CDR2 reads YYEEEE. Trimming removed 5 bases at V and 5 bases at J, with 7 bases between. The CDR3 region is CASSTRETQYF. CDR3 nucleotides: TGTGCCAGCAGTACGCGGGAGACCCAGTACTTC.

This clonotype was seen many times. The rearrangement joins TRBV29-1 to TRBJ1-2; 9 bases map to TRBD1. The V gene's germline CDR1 is SQVTM and CDR2 ANQGSEA. This CDR3 is built from 12 residues. Trimming took 5 bases from V and 6 from J; bases not matched to a gene: 4. This chain's CDR3 is CSVTTGGNGYTF. CDR3 in DNA: TGCAGCGTTACGACAGGGGGAAATGGCTACACCTTC.

The chain has TRBV7-3 and TRBJ2-7; 7 bases agree with TRBD1. The V gene's germline CDR1 is SGHTA and CDR2 FQGTGA. CDR3 length: 14 amino acids. The trim removed 3 bases at V and 2 bases at J, leaving 4 bases unmatched. CDR3 loop: CASSFSTGPYEQYF. The CDR3 nucleotides read TGTGCCAGCAGCTTCTCGACAGGGCCCTACGAGCAGTACTTC.